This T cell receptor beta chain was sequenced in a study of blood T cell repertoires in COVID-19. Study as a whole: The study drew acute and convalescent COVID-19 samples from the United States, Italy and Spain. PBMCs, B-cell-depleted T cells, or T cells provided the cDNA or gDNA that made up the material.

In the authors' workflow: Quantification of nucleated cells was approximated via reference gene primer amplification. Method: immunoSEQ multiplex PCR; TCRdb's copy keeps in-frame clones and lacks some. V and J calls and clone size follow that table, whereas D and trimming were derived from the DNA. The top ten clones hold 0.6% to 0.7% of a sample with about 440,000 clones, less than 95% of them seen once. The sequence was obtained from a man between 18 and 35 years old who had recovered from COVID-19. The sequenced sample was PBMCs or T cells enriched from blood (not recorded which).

For the CDR3, the DNA is TGTGCCAGCAGCTCCCGACGGGACAGGGGAAGAGAAAAACTGTTTTTT. Its protein product is CASSSRRDRGREKLFF. The chain recombines TRBV7-9 with TRBJ1-4; 10 bases fit TRBD1. This CDR3 is 16 amino acids long. J was trimmed by 8 bases and V by 4 bases; bases with no gene match: 10. Germline lookup yields CDR1 SEHNR and CDR2 FQNEAQ (reference sequence).